A selection of T cell receptor beta chains follows, all from one sample in a study of blood T cell repertoires in COVID-19. Method: immunoSEQ multiplex PCR; TCRdb's copy keeps in-frame clones and lacks some. The profile shows some 190,000 clones, more than 75% of them singletons. Specimen: PBMCs or T cells enriched from blood (not recorded which). Every receptor here comes from a woman between 50 and 59 years old with acute COVID-19. Both conserved end residues are part of each CDR3. D genes are given only for firm matches. The size entry is marked missing in some rows and otherwise reads once, few, many or a size class.

j_gene,v_gene,abundance,d_gene,CDR3aa,CDR3nt
TRBJ2-2,TRBV2,NA,NA,CASSERSTNTGELFF,TGTGCCAGCAGTGAACGGAGCACGAACACCGGGGAGCTGTTTTTT
TRBJ1-2,TRBV3-1/TRBV3-2,NA,TRBD1,CASSQWTGNGYTF,TGTGCCAGCAGCCAGTGGACAGGGAATGGCTACACCTTC
TRBJ1-1,TRBV7-9,NA,TRBD1,CASSLVGGTVRAFF,TGTGCCAGCAGCTTAGTCGGCGGGACAGTCAGGGCTTTCTTT
TRBJ2-3,TRBV7-8,NA,TRBD2,CASSLVMGGGATDTQYF,TGTGCCAGCAGCTTAGTGATGGGCGGGGGGGCCACAGATACGCAGTATTTT
TRBJ1-5,TRBV27,few,TRBD1,CASNESGQGGQPQHF,TGTGCCAGCAATGAATCGGGACAGGGAGGTCAGCCCCAGCATTTT
TRBJ2-2,TRBV6-4,NA,NA,CASTPTGGAAGELFF,TGTGCCAGCACTCCGACTGGGGGGGCAGCCGGGGAGCTGTTTTTT
TRBJ1-5,TRBV19,once,NA,CASSRTANQPQHF,TGTGCCAGTAGTCGGACAGCTAATCAGCCCCAGCATTTT
TRBJ1-4,TRBV6-1,NA,NA,CASSEGQATNEKLFF,TGTGCCAGCAGTGAAGGCCAGGCAACTAATGAAAAACTGTTTTTT
TRBJ2-3,TRBV19,NA,NA,CASSDRPGGADTQYF,TGTGCCAGTAGTGACCGTCCCGGGGGAGCAGATACGCAGTATTTT
TRBJ1-1,TRBV11-2,NA,NA,CASSPSGTGGTEAFF,TGTGCCAGCAGCCCCAGTGGGACCGGGGGGACTGAAGCTTTCTTT
TRBJ1-2,TRBV19,few,NA,CASSIAVRGEAGYTF,TGTGCCAGTAGTATAGCCGTGAGAGGGGAGGCTGGCTACACCTTC